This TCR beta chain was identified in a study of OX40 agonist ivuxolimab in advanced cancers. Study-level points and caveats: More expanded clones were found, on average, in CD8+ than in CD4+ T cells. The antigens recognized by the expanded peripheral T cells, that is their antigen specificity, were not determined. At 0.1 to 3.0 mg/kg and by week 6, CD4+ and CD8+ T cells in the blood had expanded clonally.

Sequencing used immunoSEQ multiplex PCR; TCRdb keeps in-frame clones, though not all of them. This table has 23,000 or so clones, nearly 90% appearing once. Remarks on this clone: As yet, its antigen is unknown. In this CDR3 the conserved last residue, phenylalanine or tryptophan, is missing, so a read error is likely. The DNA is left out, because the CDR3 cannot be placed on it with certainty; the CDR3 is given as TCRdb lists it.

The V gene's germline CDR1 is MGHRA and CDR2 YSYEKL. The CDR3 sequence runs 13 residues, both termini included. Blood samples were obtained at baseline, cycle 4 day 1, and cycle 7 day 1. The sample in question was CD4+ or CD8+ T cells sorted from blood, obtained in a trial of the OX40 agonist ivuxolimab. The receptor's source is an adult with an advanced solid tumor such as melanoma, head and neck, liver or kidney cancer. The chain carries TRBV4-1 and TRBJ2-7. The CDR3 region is CTSSQDYLNEQPL.